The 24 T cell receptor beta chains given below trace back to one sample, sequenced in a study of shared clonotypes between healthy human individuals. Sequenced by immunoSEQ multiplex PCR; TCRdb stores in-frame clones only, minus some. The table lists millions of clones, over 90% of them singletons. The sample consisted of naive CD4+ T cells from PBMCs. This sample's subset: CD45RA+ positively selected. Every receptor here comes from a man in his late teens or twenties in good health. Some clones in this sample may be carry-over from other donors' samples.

The CDR3 protein is CASSFPEQGPSSYEQYF. The CDR3 DNA follows: TGTGCCAGCAGCTTCCCTGAACAGGGGCCCTCTTCCTACGAGCAGTACTTC. The chain uses TRBV7-9 and TRBJ2-7; TRBD1 agrees at 7 bases. CDR3 size: 17 residues. The V gene end was trimmed by 3 bases and the J gene end by 1 base; junction bases not matched to a gene: 12. Germline lookup yields CDR1 SEHNR and CDR2 FQNEAQ (reference sequence).

The CDR3 region has the DNA TGCGCCAGCAGCTGGCAGGGGACTAATGAAAAACTGTTTTTT. It codes for CASSWQGTNEKLFF. V and J are TRBV5-1 and TRBJ1-4; a possible D gene is TRBD1 (6 bases). The CDR3 is 14 residues long. The V gene's germline CDR1 is SGHRS and CDR2 YFSETQ. V lost 3 bases and J lost 2, with 8 bases in between.

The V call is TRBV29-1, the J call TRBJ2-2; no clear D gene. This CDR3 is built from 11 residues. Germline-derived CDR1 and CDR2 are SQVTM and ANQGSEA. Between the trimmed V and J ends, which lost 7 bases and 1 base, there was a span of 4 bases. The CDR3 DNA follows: TGCAGCGGATGGAACACCGGGGAGCTGTTTTTT. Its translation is CSGWNTGELFF.

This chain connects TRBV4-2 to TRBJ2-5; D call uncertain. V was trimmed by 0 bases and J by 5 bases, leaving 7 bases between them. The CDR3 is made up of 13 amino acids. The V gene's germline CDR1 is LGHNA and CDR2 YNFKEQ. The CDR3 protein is CASSQEGWETQYF. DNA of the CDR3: TGTGCCAGCAGCCAAGAAGGATGGGAGACCCAGTACTTC.

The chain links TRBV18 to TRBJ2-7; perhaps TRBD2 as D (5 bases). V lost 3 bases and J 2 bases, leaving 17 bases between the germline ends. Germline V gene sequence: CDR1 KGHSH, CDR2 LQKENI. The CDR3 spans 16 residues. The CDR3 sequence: CASSPPALGATYEQYF. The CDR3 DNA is TGTGCCAGCTCACCGCCCGCGTTGGGAGCAACCTACGAGCAGTACTTC.

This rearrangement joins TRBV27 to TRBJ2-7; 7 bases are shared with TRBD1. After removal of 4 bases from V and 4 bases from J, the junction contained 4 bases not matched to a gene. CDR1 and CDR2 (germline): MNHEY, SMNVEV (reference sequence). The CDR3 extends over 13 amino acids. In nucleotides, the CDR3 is TGTGCCAGCAGTTCCTCGGGACAGTACGAGCAGTACTTC. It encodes CASSSSGQYEQYF.

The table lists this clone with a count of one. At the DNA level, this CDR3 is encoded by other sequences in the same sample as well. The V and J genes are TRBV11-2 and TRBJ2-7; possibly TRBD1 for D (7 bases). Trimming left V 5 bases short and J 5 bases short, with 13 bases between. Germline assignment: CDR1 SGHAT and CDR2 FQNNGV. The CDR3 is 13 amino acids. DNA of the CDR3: TGTGCCAGCAGCGCCGACAGGGAGGACGAGCAGTACTTC. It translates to CASSADREDEQYF.

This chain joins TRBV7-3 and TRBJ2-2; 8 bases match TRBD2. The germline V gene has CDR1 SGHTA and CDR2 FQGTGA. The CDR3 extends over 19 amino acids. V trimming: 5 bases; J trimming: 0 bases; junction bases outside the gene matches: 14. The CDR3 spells CASSPRLGTSGSNTGELFF. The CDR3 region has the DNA TGTGCCAGCAGCCCACGACTGGGTACTAGCGGTTCGAACACCGGGGAGCTGTTTTTT.

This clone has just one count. CDR3 sequence reads: CAISDSKGREYNEQFF. The DNA of the CDR3 is TGTGCCATCAGTGATTCAAAAGGGAGGGAATACAATGAGCAGTTCTTC. The rearrangement uses TRBV10-3 and TRBJ2-1, with 7 bases matching TRBD2. This CDR3 comprises 16 residues. CDR1 is ENHRY and CDR2 is SYGVKD in the germline V gene. Unmatched junction bases numbered 9, after V lost 3 bases and J lost 4 bases.

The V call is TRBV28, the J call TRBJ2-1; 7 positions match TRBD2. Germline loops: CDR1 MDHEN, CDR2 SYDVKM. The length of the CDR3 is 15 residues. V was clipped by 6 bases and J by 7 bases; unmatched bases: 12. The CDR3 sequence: CASSPHSGRWNEQFF. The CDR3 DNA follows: TGTGCCAGCAGCCCTCATTCCGGGAGGTGGAATGAGCAGTTCTTC.

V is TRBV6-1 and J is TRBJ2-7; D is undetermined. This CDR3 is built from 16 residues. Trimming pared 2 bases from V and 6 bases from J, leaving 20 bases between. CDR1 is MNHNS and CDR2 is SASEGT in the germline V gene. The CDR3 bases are TGTGCCAGCAGTGAACGAGGTGGTGCGGCTAGTCGCGAGCAGTACTTC. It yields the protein CASSERGGAASREQYF.

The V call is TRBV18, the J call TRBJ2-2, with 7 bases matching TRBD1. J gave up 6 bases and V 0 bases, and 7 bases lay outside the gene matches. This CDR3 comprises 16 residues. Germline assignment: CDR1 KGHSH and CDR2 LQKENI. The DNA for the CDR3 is TGTGCCAGCTCACCACCGTCAGGGGGTATCGCCGGGGAGCTGTTTTTT. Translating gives CASSPPSGGIAGELFF.

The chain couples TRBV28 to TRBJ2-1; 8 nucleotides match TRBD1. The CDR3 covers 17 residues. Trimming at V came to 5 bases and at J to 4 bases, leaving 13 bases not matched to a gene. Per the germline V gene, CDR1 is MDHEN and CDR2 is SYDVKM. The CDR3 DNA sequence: TGTGCCAGCAGTGAATTAATCGGGACAGGTCCTTACAATGAGCAGTTCTTC. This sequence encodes CASSELIGTGPYNEQFF.

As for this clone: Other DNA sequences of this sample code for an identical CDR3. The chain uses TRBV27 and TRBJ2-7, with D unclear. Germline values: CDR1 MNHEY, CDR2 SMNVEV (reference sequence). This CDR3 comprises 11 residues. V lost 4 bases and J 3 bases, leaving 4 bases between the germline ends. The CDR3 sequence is CASSSHYEQYF. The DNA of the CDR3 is TGTGCCAGCAGTTCACACTACGAGCAGTACTTC.

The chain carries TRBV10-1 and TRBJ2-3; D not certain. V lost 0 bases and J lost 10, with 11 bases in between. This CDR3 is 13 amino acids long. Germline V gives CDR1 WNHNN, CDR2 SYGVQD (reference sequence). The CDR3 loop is CASSESGGWAQYF. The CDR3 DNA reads TGCGCCAGCAGTGAGTCCGGTGGGTGGGCGCAGTATTTT.

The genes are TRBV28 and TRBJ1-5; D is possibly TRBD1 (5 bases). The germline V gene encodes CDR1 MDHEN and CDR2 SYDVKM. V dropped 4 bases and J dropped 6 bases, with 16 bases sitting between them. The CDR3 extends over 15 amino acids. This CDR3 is CASSSTQGLGQPQHF. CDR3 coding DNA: TGTGCCAGCAGTTCCACCCAGGGTTTAGGTCAGCCCCAGCATTTT.

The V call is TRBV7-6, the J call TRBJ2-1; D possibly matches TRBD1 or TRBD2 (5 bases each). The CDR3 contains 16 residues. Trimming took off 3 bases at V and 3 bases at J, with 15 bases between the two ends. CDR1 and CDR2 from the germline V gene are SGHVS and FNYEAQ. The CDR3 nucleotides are TGTGCCAGCAGCTTTCGGTGGGGGAAGGGCTACAATGAGCAGTTCTTC. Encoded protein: CASSFRWGKGYNEQFF.

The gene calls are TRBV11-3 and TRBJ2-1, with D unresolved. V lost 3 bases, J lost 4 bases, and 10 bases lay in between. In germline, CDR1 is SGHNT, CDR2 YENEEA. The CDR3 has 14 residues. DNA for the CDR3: TGTGCCAGCAGCTTCGGTGGGCCTTACAATGAGCAGTTCTTC. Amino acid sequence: CASSFGGPYNEQFF.

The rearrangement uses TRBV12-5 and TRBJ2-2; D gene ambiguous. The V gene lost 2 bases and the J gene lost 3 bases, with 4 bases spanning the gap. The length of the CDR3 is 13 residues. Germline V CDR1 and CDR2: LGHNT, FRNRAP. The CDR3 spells CASGLSHTGELFF. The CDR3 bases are TGTGCTAGTGGTTTGAGCCACACCGGGGAGCTGTTTTTT.

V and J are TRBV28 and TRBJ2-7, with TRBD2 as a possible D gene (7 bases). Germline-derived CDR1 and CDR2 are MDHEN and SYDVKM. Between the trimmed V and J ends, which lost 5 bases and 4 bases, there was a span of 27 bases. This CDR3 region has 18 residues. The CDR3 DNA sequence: TGTGCCAGCAGTACTTTACAGGGCAGAGGCGGGAGCGGGTACGAGCAGTACTTC. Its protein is CASSTLQGRGGSGYEQYF.

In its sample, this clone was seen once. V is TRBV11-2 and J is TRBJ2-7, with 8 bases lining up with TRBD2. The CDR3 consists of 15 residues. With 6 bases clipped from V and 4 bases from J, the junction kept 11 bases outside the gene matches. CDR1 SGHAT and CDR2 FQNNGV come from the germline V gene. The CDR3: CASRTTGTRAYEQYF. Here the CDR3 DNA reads TGTGCCAGCAGAACTACCGGGACTAGGGCTTACGAGCAGTACTTC.

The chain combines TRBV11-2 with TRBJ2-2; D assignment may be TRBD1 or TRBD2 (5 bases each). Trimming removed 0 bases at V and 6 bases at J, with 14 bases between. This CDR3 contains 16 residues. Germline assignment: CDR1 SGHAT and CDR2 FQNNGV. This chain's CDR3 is CASSLDSRESAGELFF. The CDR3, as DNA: TGTGCCAGCAGCTTAGATTCCAGGGAGTCGGCCGGGGAGCTGTTTTTT.

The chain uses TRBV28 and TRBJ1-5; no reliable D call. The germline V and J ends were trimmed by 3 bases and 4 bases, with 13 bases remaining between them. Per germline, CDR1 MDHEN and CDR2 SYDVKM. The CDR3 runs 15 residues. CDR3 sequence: CASSLKVRRNQPQHF. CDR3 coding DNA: TGTGCCAGCAGTTTGAAGGTGAGGAGGAATCAGCCCCAGCATTTT.

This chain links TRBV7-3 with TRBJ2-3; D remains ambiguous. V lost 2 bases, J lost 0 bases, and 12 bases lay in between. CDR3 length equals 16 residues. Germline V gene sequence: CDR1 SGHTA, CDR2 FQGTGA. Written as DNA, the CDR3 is TGTGCCAGCAGCTTAGCTACCCGCCGTAGCACAGATACGCAGTATTTT. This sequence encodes CASSLATRRSTDTQYF.